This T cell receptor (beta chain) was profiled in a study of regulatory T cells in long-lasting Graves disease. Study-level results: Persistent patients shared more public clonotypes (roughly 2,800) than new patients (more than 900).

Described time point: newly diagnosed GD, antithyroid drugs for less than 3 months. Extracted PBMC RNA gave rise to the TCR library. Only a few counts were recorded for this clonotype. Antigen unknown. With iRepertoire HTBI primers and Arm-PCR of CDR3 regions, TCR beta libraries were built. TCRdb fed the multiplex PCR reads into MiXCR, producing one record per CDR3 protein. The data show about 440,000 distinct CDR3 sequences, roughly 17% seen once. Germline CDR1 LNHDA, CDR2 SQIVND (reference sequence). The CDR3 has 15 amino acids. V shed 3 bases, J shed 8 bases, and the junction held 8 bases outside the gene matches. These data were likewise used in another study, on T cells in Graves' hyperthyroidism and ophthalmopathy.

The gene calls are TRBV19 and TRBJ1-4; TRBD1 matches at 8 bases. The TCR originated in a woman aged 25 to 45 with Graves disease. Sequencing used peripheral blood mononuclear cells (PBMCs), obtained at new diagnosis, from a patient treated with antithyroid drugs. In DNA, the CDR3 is TGTGCCAGTAGTATCCAGGGGGCGCCGGGAGAAAAACTGTTTTTT. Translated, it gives CASSIQGAPGEKLFF.